This TCR beta chain was sequenced for a study of identifying expanded T cells in peripheral blood. Study-wide points: Differentially abundant clones: roughly 1.2 between replicates, about 15 at approximately 14 days, under 25 at four. Two-week clone count variance significantly increased as total template count grew.

CDR3 length: 15 amino acids. Germline V gene data show CDR1 as ENHRY and CDR2 as SYGVKD. V was cut by 8 bases and J by 8 bases, with 24 bases left in between. Method: immunoSEQ multiplex PCR; TCRdb's copy keeps in-frame clones and lacks some. This sample has 100,000 to 150,000 clones; less than 90% occur once, and the top ten carry roughly 7.9%. To note about this clone: Its antigen is not identified.

V gene TRBV10-3 combines with J gene TRBJ1-2; maybe TRBD1 (6 bases). The sequenced material came from blood. The TCR was taken from a person aged 18 to 70 in good health. CDR3 nucleotides: TGTGCCATCGTCGGCGGGGAGACAGGCCTCAGCGGCTACACCTTC. It codes for CAIVGGETGLSGYTF.